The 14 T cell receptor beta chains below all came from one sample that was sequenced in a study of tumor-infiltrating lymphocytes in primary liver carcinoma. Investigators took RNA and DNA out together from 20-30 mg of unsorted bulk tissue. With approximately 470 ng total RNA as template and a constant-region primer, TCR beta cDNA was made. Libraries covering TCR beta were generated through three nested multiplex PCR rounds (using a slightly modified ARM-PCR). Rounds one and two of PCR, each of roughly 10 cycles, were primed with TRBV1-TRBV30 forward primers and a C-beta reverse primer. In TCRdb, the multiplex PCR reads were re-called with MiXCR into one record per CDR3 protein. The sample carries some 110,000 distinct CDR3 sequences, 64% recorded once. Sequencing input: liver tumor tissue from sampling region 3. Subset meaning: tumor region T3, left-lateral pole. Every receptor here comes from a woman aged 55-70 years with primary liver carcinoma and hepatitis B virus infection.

CDR3 loop: CASNPIVGAKETQYF. In DNA form, the CDR3 reads TGTGCCAGCAACCCGATAGTGGGGGCTAAGGAGACCCAGTACTTC. The chain employs TRBV11-2 and TRBJ2-5, with D possibly being TRBD1 (6 bases). The CDR3 has 15 residues. Per germline, CDR1 SGHAT and CDR2 FQNNGV. Deletions cut 7 bases from V and 5 bases from J, with 20 bases between.

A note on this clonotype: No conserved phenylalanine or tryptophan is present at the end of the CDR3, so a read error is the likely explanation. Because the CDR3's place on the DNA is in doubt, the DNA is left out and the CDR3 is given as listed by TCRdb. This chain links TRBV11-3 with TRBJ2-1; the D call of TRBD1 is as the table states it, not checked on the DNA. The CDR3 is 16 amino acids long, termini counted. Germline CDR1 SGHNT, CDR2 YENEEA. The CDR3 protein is CASSLDGQGAVNEQIL.

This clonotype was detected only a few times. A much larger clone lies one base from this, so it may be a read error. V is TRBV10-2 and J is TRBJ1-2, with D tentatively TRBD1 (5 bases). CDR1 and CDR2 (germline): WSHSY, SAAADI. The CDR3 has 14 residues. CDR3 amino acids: CASSESRGAYDYTF. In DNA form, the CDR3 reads TGCGCCAGCAGTGAGAGTAGGGGCGCCTATGACTACACCTTC.

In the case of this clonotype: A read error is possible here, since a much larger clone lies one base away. The CDR3 DNA is TGTACCATCAGTGACCCAGGGGAGAGCACTGAAGCTTTCTTT. Amino acid sequence: CTISDPGESTEAFF. The gene calls are TRBV10-3 and TRBJ1-1; TRBD1 might be the D (6 bases). Germline CDR1 and CDR2: ENHRY and SYGVKD. The CDR3 totals 14 residues.

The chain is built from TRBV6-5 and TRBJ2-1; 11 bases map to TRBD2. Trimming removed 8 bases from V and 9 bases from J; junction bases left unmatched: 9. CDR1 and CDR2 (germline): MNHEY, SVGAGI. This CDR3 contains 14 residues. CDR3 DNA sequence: TGTGCCAGCGTGTTACTAGCGGGAGTTGGTGAGCAGTTCTTC. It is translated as CASVLLAGVGEQFF.

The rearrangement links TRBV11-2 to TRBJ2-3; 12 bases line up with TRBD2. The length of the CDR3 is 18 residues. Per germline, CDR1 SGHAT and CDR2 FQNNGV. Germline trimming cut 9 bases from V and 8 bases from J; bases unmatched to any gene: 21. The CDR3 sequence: CASSPRVASGRAGGTQYF. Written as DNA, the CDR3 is TGTGCCAGTAGCCCTCGGGTGGCTAGCGGGAGGGCCGGGGGTACGCAGTATTTT.

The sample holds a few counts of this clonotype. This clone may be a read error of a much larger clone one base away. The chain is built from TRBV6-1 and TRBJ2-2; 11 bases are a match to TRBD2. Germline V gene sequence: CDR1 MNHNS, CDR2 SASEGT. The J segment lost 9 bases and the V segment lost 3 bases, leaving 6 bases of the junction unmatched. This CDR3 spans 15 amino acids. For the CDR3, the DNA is TGTGCCAGCAGTGAGGGACTAGCGGCTACCAGGGAGCTGTTTTTT. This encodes CASSEGLAATRELFF.

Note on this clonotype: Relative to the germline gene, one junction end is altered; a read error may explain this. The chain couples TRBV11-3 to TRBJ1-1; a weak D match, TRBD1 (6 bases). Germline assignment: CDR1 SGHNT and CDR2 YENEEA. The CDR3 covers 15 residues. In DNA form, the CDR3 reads TGTGCCAGCACCTGGGGGACAACCGGTAACACTGAGGCTTTCTTT. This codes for CASTWGTTGNTEAFF.

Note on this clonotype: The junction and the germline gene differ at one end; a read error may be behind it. The DNA for the CDR3 is TGCGCCAGCAGTCCCAGGGTACGTGGCACTAAAGCTTTCTTT. Protein sequence: CASSPRVRGTKAFF. The chain is built from TRBV4-1 and TRBJ1-1; D possibly corresponds to TRBD1 (5 bases). The CDR3 loop spans 14 amino acids. Germline CDR1 MGHRA, CDR2 YSYEKL.

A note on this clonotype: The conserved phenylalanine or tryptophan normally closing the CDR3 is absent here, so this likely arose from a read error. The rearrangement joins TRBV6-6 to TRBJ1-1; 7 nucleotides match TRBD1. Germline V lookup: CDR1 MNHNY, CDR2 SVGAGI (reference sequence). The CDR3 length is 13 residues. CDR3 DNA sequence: TGTGCCAACAAGAAGACAGGGCGGACTGAGGCTTTCTCT. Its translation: CANKKTGRTEAFS.

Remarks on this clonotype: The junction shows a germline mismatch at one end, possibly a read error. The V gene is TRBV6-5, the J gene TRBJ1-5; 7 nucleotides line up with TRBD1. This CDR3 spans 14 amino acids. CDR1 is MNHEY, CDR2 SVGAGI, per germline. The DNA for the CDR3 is TGTGCCAGCAGTCGAGGACAGGAATATCAGCCACAGCATTTT. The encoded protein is CASSRGQEYQPQHF.

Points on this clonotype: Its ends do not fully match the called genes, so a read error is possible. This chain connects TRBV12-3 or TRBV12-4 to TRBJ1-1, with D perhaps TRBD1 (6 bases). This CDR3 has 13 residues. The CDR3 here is CVSVVGAGTEAFF. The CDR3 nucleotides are TGTGTCAGCGTTGTGGGGGCGGGAACTGAGGCTTTCTTT.

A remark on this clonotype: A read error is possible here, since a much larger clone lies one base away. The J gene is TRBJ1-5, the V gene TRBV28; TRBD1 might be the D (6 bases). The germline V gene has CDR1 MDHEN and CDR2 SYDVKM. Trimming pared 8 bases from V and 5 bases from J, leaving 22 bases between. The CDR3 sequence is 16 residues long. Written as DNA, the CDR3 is TGTGCCAGCGATCGCTCGCGGGGGGCAAGCGATCAGCCCCAGCATTTT. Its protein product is CASDRSRGASDQPQHF.

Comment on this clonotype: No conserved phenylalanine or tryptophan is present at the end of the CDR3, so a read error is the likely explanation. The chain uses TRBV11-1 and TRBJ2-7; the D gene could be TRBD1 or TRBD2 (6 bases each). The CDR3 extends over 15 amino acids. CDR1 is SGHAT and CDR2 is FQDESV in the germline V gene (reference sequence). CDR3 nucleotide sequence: TGCGCCAGCAGTCCTCGGACAGCAGGACTACGCGAGCAGTACCTC. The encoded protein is CASSPRTAGLREQYL.